This entry lists 10 T cell receptor beta chains sequenced from one sample in a study of blood T cell repertoires in COVID-19. Sequenced by immunoSEQ multiplex PCR; TCRdb stores in-frame clones only, minus some. In the table there are 150,000 to 200,000 clones, about 75% of which are singletons. Sequenced input: peripheral blood. The source is a woman between 65 and 79 years old with acute or convalescent COVID-19.

The chain uses TRBV4-1 and TRBJ2-5, with 8 bases lining up with TRBD1. Germline-derived CDR1 and CDR2 are MGHRA and YSYEKL. V trimming: 4 bases; J trimming: 4 bases; junction bases outside the gene matches: 8. This CDR3 comprises 15 residues. The CDR3 DNA reads as TGCGCCAGCAGCCGAGGACAGGGCGTTCGAGAGACCCAGTACTTC. It specifies CASSRGQGVRETQYF.

The chain uses TRBV10-1 and TRBJ2-1; 8 nucleotides agree with TRBD1. This CDR3 has 17 residues. Per germline, CDR1 WNHNN and CDR2 SYGVQD (reference sequence). The junction had 18 bases not matched to a gene; V was cut back by 2 bases and J by 12 bases. CDR3 bases: TGCGCCAGCAGTGAGAGTGTCCCGTTTAGCGGAACAGGGGGGCAGTTCTTC. Its translation is CASSESVPFSGTGGQFF.

The rearrangement links TRBV27 to TRBJ2-1; D is uncertain. In germline, CDR1 is MNHEY, CDR2 SMNVEV (reference sequence). Trimming removed 3 bases at V and 13 bases at J, with 13 bases between. The CDR3 is made up of 12 amino acids. The CDR3 DNA reads TGTGCCAGCAGTTTCGAAGGCAGGCGCCAGTTCTTC. This gives the protein CASSFEGRRQFF.

The chain recombines TRBV9 with TRBJ2-2, with 7 bases fitting TRBD2. Trimming removed 0 bases from V and 5 bases from J; junction bases left unmatched: 4. Germline CDR1 reads SGDLS; CDR2 reads YYNGEE. The CDR3 covers 15 residues. The CDR3 is CASSVAGGLTGELFF. CDR3 DNA sequence: TGTGCCAGCAGCGTAGCGGGAGGCTTAACCGGGGAGCTGTTTTTT.

This clone has only one observation. V is TRBV6-2 or TRBV6-3 and J is TRBJ2-7; the D gene is possibly TRBD1 (6 bases). Germline V gives CDR1 MNHEY, CDR2 SVGEGT. V lost 0 bases to trimming and J lost 3 bases, with 18 bases between them. The CDR3 loop spans 17 amino acids. The DNA of the CDR3 is TGTGCCAGCAGTTACTCGATAAGGGGCAGGGGAGACTACGAGCAGTACTTC. Translation: CASSYSIRGRGDYEQYF.

The chain employs TRBV5-6 and TRBJ2-7, with D unclear. The CDR3 spans 13 residues. CDR1 SGHDT and CDR2 YYEEEE come from the germline V gene. The ends were cut back, 9 bases at V and 2 bases at J, with 15 bases in the middle. The CDR3 protein is CATSWYHTYEQYF. Written as DNA, the CDR3 is TGTGCCACCTCGTGGTACCACACCTACGAGCAGTACTTC. Full variable domain (outside the CDR3, taken from reference TRBV5-6 and TRBJ2-7): DAGVTQSPTHLIKTRGQQVTLRCSPKSGHDTVSWYQQALGQGPQFIFQYYEEEERQRGNFPDRFSGHQFPNYSSELNVNALLLGDSALYLCATSWYHTYEQYFGPGTRLTVT.

CDR3 in amino acids: CAWSWTSGSKGETQYF. For the CDR3, the DNA is TGTGCCTGGAGTTGGACTAGCGGGTCTAAGGGGGAGACCCAGTACTTC. V is TRBV30 and J is TRBJ2-5, with 11 bases lining up with TRBD2. Germline V gives CDR1 GTSNPN, CDR2 SVGIG (reference sequence). CDR3 length equals 16 residues. The ends lost 2 bases at V and 5 bases at J; junction bases unmatched: 10.

The rearrangement uses TRBV7-9 and TRBJ2-1, with 11 positions matching TRBD2. Germline lookup yields CDR1 SEHNR and CDR2 FQNEAQ (reference sequence). CDR3 size: 14 residues. With 5 bases clipped from V and 10 bases from J, the junction kept 7 bases outside the gene matches. The CDR3 loop is CASSAGLAAGEQFF. The CDR3 DNA reads as TGTGCCAGCAGCGCGGGACTAGCGGCAGGAGAGCAGTTCTTC. The full variable domain, in which reference TRBV7-9 and TRBJ2-1 provide the parts outside the CDR3, is DTGVSQNPRHKITKRGQNVTFRCDPISEHNRLYWYRQTLGQGPEFLTYFQNEAQLEKSRLLSDRFSAERPKGSFSTLEIQRTEQGDSAMYLCASSAGLAAGEQFFGPGTRLTVL.

The gene calls are TRBV3-1 (or the pseudogene TRBV3-2) and TRBJ1-2; 8 bases match TRBD1. Unmatched junction bases numbered 11, after V lost 3 bases and J lost 8 bases. Germline loops: CDR1 LGHDT, CDR2 YNNKEL (reference sequence). CDR3 length: 15 amino acids. The CDR3 DNA sequence: TGTGCCAGCAGCCATTCAGCCCGCCGGACAGGGGGCTACACCTTC. Translating it yields CASSHSARRTGGYTF.

This clone showed up just once. The rearrangement uses TRBV7-2 and TRBJ1-2; 10 nucleotides match TRBD1. The ends lost 5 bases at V and 4 bases at J; junction bases unmatched: 13. There are 17 residues in the CDR3. Per germline, CDR1 SGHTA and CDR2 FQGNSA. The CDR3 spells CASSPRQGALIGYGYTF. The CDR3 nucleotides are TGTGCCAGCAGCCCACGACAGGGGGCTCTTATCGGCTATGGCTACACCTTC.